One and the same sample provided the 12 T cell receptor beta chains below, sequenced in a study of cytomegalovirus exposure and HLA in healthy donors (dated by TCRdb to 2016 to 2017). Library prep was done by the immunoSEQ multiplex PCR assay. For the multiplex PCR, a mixture combining 60 forward primers for TCR Vbeta segments and 13 reverse primers for TCR Jbeta segments was used. Drawn from immuneACCESS, this table holds only the in-frame rearrangements with V and J called that TCRdb kept. Clones are partly lost; checked studies trace under half to an unresolved V gene and leave the rest unexplained. For this sample the table gives roughly 77,000 clones, of which 55% to 75% were detected only once. The top ten clones comprise about 12% of the sample. The sample comprised PBMCs. The origin of the receptors is a woman between 40 and 50 years old in good health and CMV-seropositive.

V and J are TRBV6-1 and TRBJ1-1; 8 nucleotides agree with TRBD1. The CDR3 consists of 13 residues. Germline loops: CDR1 MNHNS, CDR2 SASEGT. J was trimmed by 4 bases and V by 8 bases; bases with no gene match: 6. The CDR3 DNA sequence: TGTGCCAGCGGATCGACAGGGGCCACTGAAGCTTTCTTT. Translated: CASGSTGATEAFF.

The DNA for the CDR3 is TGTGCCAGCAGCTTGGGGAGATATGGCTACACCTTC. This gives the protein CASSLGRYGYTF. The gene calls are TRBV11-2 and TRBJ1-2; no reliable D call. Germline values: CDR1 SGHAT, CDR2 FQNNGV. There are 12 residues in the CDR3. V shed 3 bases and J shed 5 bases, with 7 bases lying between them.

The rearrangement joins TRBV10-1 to TRBJ1-5; TRBD1 matches 8 bases. CDR3 length: 16 residues. The V gene's germline CDR1 is WNHNN and CDR2 SYGVQD (reference sequence). The V and J ends lost 7 bases and 4 bases, in that order; junction bases with no gene match: 12. Here the CDR3 DNA reads TGCGCCAGCACCGAGGGAGAGACAGGGGAAAATCAGCCCCAGCATTTT. Its translation is CASTEGETGENQPQHF.

The V call is TRBV15, the J call TRBJ1-3; 11 nucleotides agree with TRBD1. This CDR3 has 14 residues. CDR1 is LNHNV and CDR2 is YYDKDF in the germline V gene (reference sequence). The J segment lost 6 bases and the V segment lost 3 bases, leaving 1 base of the junction unmatched. This CDR3 reads CATSSGQGANTIYF. The DNA for the CDR3 is TGTGCCACCAGCAGCGGACAGGGGGCAAACACCATATATTTT.

V usage is TRBV29-1 and J usage is TRBJ2-2; a possible D gene is TRBD1 (6 bases). Looked up from germline, CDR1 is SQVTM and CDR2 is ANQGSEA. The CDR3 is 14 amino acids. Trimming left V 5 bases short and J 1 base short, with 11 bases between. CDR3 in amino acids: CSVRKDRNTGELFF. The CDR3 coding sequence is TGCAGCGTTCGGAAGGACAGGAACACCGGGGAGCTGTTTTTT.

V usage is TRBV7-2 and J usage is TRBJ2-7; the D gene is possibly TRBD2 (5 bases). In germline, CDR1 is SGHTA, CDR2 FQGNSA. This CDR3 spans 13 amino acids. Trimming shortened V by 5 bases and J by 7 bases, and 15 bases separated the two germline ends. The CDR3 region has the DNA TGTGCCAGCAGCCTCGGGGTCCCCTTGGAGCAGTACTTC. This codes for CASSLGVPLEQYF.

The chain joins TRBV27 to TRBJ1-2; maybe TRBD1 (5 bases). The length of the CDR3 is 15 residues. Trimming took off 5 bases at V and 4 bases at J, with 17 bases between the two ends. Germline CDR1 MNHEY, CDR2 SMNVEV (reference sequence). This CDR3 reads CASSPRQRMAYGYTF. CDR3 bases: TGTGCCAGCAGTCCGAGACAGAGAATGGCCTATGGCTACACCTTC.

The chain couples TRBV25-1 to TRBJ1-1; D gene ambiguous. V was clipped by 5 bases and J by 1 base, with 8 bases between them. The germline gives CDR1 MGHDK, CDR2 SYGVNS. This CDR3 is 13 amino acids long. The DNA for the CDR3 is TGTGCCAGCAGTCCAGGTTGGAACACTGAAGCTTTCTTT. It codes for CASSPGWNTEAFF.

The chain couples TRBV7-9 to TRBJ2-1; 12 bases map to TRBD2. V lost 3 bases and J lost 7; bases outside the gene matches: 4. The CDR3 is 15 amino acids. Germline V gene data show CDR1 as SEHNR and CDR2 as FQNEAQ (reference sequence). In DNA, the CDR3 is TGTGCCAGCAGCTTCCTAGCGGGGGGGCCTAATGAGCAGTTCTTC. Translating it yields CASSFLAGGPNEQFF.

The V gene is TRBV7-7, the J gene TRBJ2-5, with D perhaps TRBD2 (5 bases). The CDR3 runs to 13 residues. Trimming took off 1 base at V and 5 bases at J, with 8 bases between the two ends. Germline-derived CDR1 and CDR2 are SSHAT and FNYEAQ (reference sequence). CDR3 nucleotide sequence: TGTGCCAGCAGCTTAGGGGGAGAGGAGACCCAGTACTTC. Translation gives CASSLGGEETQYF.

V is TRBV19 and J is TRBJ1-2, with TRBD1 identical over 10 bases. The germline V gene encodes CDR1 LNHDA and CDR2 SQIVND (reference sequence). With 3 bases clipped from V and 8 bases from J, the junction kept 9 bases outside the gene matches. This CDR3 comprises 15 residues. CDR3 amino acids: CASSIPGTGALGYTF. The DNA of the CDR3 is TGTGCCAGTAGTATCCCCGGGACAGGGGCCTTGGGCTACACCTTC.

This chain connects TRBV2 to TRBJ1-5, with no clear D. The CDR3 spans 14 residues. The V gene lost 10 bases and the J gene lost 6 bases, with 19 bases spanning the gap. Germline CDR1 and CDR2: SNHLY and FYNNEI. CDR3 residues: CATSGGGQSQPQHF. The DNA for the CDR3 is TGTGCCACCTCGGGAGGTGGCCAGTCTCAGCCCCAGCATTTT.